This TCR beta chain was identified in a study of shared clonotypes between healthy human individuals. With respect to this clone: The same CDR3 also results from other DNA sequences found in this sample.

The repertoire was sequenced with immunoSEQ multiplex PCR; TCRdb's copy has only in-frame clones and lacks some. This table has about 1.1 million clones, 78% appearing once. Deletions cut 7 bases from V and 1 base from J, with 20 bases between. Germline loops: CDR1 SGHRS, CDR2 YFSETQ. The length of the CDR3 is 16 residues. The chain joins TRBV5-1 to TRBJ1-1, with D maybe TRBD1 (6 bases). This TCR was sampled from a man younger than 30 in good health. Some clones in this sample may be carry-over from other donors' samples. The specimen was memory CD4+ T cells from PBMCs. Stated subset: CD45RA-negative fraction. The CDR3 protein is CASGEPVRGKNTEAFF. In DNA form, the CDR3 reads TGCGCCAGCGGCGAACCTGTCAGGGGCAAGAACACTGAAGCTTTCTTT.